The 24 T cell receptor beta chains given below trace back to one sample, sequenced in a study of blood T cell repertoires in COVID-19 (dated by TCRdb to about 2020). Library method: the immunoSEQ multiplex PCR assay. TCRdb retrieved this table from immuneACCESS and kept in-frame rearrangements only. Not all clones are present; in checked studies, unresolved V genes account for under half, and no reason is known for the remainder. For this sample there are some 170,000 clones; 75% to 85% appear just once. The top ten hold 12% to 15% of the sample. Sequencing used PBMCs or T cells enriched from blood (not recorded which). These receptors were obtained from a man between 50 and 59 years old who had recovered from COVID-19.

The table lists this clone with a few counts. The chain couples TRBV15 to TRBJ1-6; D is undetermined. Looked up from germline, CDR1 is LNHNV and CDR2 is YYDKDF (reference sequence). The CDR3 has 14 amino acids. The germline V and J ends were trimmed by 0 bases and 7 bases, with 7 bases remaining between them. The CDR3 region has the DNA TGTGCCACCAGCAGAGATTTCAGGAATTCACCCCTCCACTTT. Residues: CATSRDFRNSPLHF.

The chain combines TRBV6-5 with TRBJ1-1, with TRBD1 identical over 8 bases. The CDR3 sequence is 13 residues long. Trimming removed 6 bases from V and 4 bases from J; junction bases left unmatched: 4. Germline-derived CDR1 and CDR2 are MNHEY and SVGAGI. The CDR3 spells CASSRDRSTEAFF. CDR3 bases: TGTGCCAGCAGCCGGGACAGGTCCACTGAAGCTTTCTTT.

The CDR3 here is CASSINLQGIITEAFF. In DNA form, the CDR3 reads TGTGCCAGCAGCATAAATCTACAGGGGATAATCACTGAAGCTTTCTTT. The chain has TRBV5-4 and TRBJ1-1; TRBD1 matches 7 bases. Germline values: CDR1 SGHNT, CDR2 YYREEE (reference sequence). The CDR3 is 16 residues long. V lost 4 bases to trimming and J lost 4 bases; unmatched junction nucleotides: 13.

V gene TRBV10-1 combines with J gene TRBJ2-1; 13 nucleotides match TRBD2. Trimming cost V 0 bases and J 9 bases; bases outside gene matches: 5. CDR1 is WNHNN and CDR2 is SYGVQD in the germline V gene (reference sequence). The CDR3 runs to 16 residues. The CDR3 is CASSESTSGGGGEQFF. For the CDR3, the DNA is TGCGCCAGCAGTGAGTCAACTAGCGGGGGGGGAGGTGAGCAGTTCTTC.

The genes are TRBV6-5 and TRBJ2-1; D might be TRBD1 (6 bases). V lost 6 bases to trimming and J lost 5 bases, with 8 bases between them. Germline CDR1 and CDR2: MNHEY and SVGAGI. This CDR3 spans 12 amino acids. CDR3 DNA: TGTGCCAGCAGAACAGGGAACAATGAGCAGTTCTTC. Translating it yields CASRTGNNEQFF.

This clone was seen only a few times. J is TRBJ1-3 and V is TRBV6-5; 10 bases are shared with TRBD1. The CDR3 has 16 amino acids. CDR1 MNHEY and CDR2 SVGAGI come from the germline V gene. After removal of 2 bases from V and 8 bases from J, the junction contained 9 bases not matched to a gene. CDR3 protein: CASSYGGDRGQYTIYF. CDR3 nucleotides: TGTGCCAGCAGTTACGGGGGAGACAGGGGGCAATACACCATATATTTT.

This sequence joins TRBV7-3 and TRBJ2-2; D is unclear. This CDR3 comprises 13 residues. Trimming took off 7 bases at V and 1 base at J, with 7 bases between the two ends. Germline CDR1 reads SGHTA; CDR2 reads FQGTGA. The CDR3 DNA sequence: TGTGCCAGCACCTCAGGGAACACCGGGGAGCTGTTTTTT. Protein product: CASTSGNTGELFF.

The chain uses TRBV6-5 and TRBJ2-1; 12 positions agree with TRBD1. The J segment lost 6 bases and the V segment lost 5 bases, leaving 5 bases of the junction unmatched. Germline CDR1 is MNHEY and CDR2 is SVGAGI. CDR3 length: 15 residues. The CDR3 DNA reads as TGTGCCAGCAGTCCCGGGACAGGGGGCACCAATGAGCAGTTCTTC. This codes for CASSPGTGGTNEQFF.

The genes are TRBV12-3 or TRBV12-4 and TRBJ2-3; the D gene is possibly TRBD1 (6 bases). The ends were cut back, 7 bases at V and 3 bases at J, with 11 bases in the middle. The CDR3 covers 13 residues. CDR3 nucleotides: TGTGCCAGCACAGGGGCCATGACAGATACGCAGTATTTT. Translation gives CASTGAMTDTQYF.

This clone was counted once. The CDR3 DNA sequence: TGTGCCACCAGCAGAGATCCGACAGGGGTTAACTATGGCTACACCTTC. This encodes CATSRDPTGVNYGYTF. The genes are TRBV15 and TRBJ1-2, with 8 bases identical to TRBD1. Germline lookup yields CDR1 LNHNV and CDR2 YYDKDF (reference sequence). CDR3 size: 16 residues. V trimming: 0 bases; J trimming: 1 base; junction bases outside the gene matches: 4.

The chain employs TRBV19 and TRBJ2-2; no definite D call. CDR1 is LNHDA, CDR2 SQIVND, per germline (reference sequence). This CDR3 is built from 15 residues. The V end was cut by 3 bases, the J end by 3 bases, with 11 bases between. CDR3 bases: TGTGCCAGTAGTATTTTGGTACTCGACACCGGGGAGCTGTTTTTT. This gives the protein CASSILVLDTGELFF.

This chain joins TRBV11-2 and TRBJ2-7; possible D gene TRBD1, 5 bases. Germline CDR1 is SGHAT and CDR2 is FQNNGV. V gave up 3 bases and J gave up 6 bases, with 12 bases separating them. The CDR3 consists of 13 residues. Here the CDR3 DNA reads TGTGCCAGCAGCTTGTCCACAGGTCGCGAGCAGTACTTC. Translating gives CASSLSTGREQYF.

This clone was seen a handful of times. This chain uses TRBV20-1 with TRBJ2-6; D remains unclear. V was trimmed by 3 bases and J by 0 bases, leaving 9 bases between them. CDR3 length: 15 residues. Germline V gene data show CDR1 as DFQATT and CDR2 as SNEGSKA (reference sequence). The CDR3 loop reads CSASGPSSGANVLTF. For the CDR3, the DNA is TGCAGTGCTAGTGGACCTAGCTCTGGGGCCAACGTCCTGACTTTC.

The chain carries TRBV30 and TRBJ2-7; 14 nucleotides line up with TRBD2. Per the germline V gene, CDR1 is GTSNPN and CDR2 is SVGIG (reference sequence). CDR3 length: 16 amino acids. J was trimmed by 3 bases and V by 3 bases; bases with no gene match: 7. The CDR3 DNA is TGTGCCTGGAGAGGGACTAGCGGGGGACTCTACTACGAGCAGTACTTC. Protein: CAWRGTSGGLYYEQYF.

This chain uses TRBV19 with TRBJ1-5; no clear D. There are 13 residues in the CDR3. V lost 5 bases and J lost 4, with 9 bases in between. Germline V lookup: CDR1 LNHDA, CDR2 SQIVND (reference sequence). The CDR3 sequence is CASSARLNQPQHF. CDR3 coding DNA: TGTGCCAGTAGTGCCAGGTTGAATCAGCCCCAGCATTTT.

The rearrangement joins TRBV5-1 to TRBJ2-5; D is ambiguous. V shed 5 bases and J shed 7 bases, with 12 bases lying between them. This CDR3 comprises 12 residues. Germline V gene lookup returns CDR1 SGHRS and CDR2 YFSETQ. Written as DNA, the CDR3 is TGCGCCAGCAGACTTGAGGATGTGACCCAGTACTTC. Amino acids: CASRLEDVTQYF.

This chain uses TRBV4-1 with TRBJ1-1; D may be TRBD1 (5 bases). This CDR3 contains 13 residues. Trimming took 0 bases from V and 10 from J, leaving 12 bases between them. Germline CDR1 is MGHRA and CDR2 is YSYEKL. The CDR3 loop is CASSQDLTGRAFF. In DNA form, the CDR3 reads TGCGCCAGCAGCCAAGATTTAACAGGACGAGCTTTCTTT.

The chain joins TRBV6-5 to TRBJ2-7, with D perhaps TRBD2 (6 bases). This CDR3 is 13 amino acids long. V was cut by 6 bases and J by 0 bases, with 9 bases left in between. CDR1 and CDR2 (germline): MNHEY, SVGAGI. The CDR3 here is CASRTGDSYEQYF. In nucleotides, the CDR3 is TGTGCCAGCAGGACGGGAGACTCCTACGAGCAGTACTTC.

The genes are TRBV15 and TRBJ1-1, with 8 bases identical to TRBD1. Trimming cost V 4 bases and J 3 bases; bases outside gene matches: 7. Looked up from germline, CDR1 is LNHNV and CDR2 is YYDKDF (reference sequence). This CDR3 comprises 15 residues. In DNA form, the CDR3 reads TGTGCCACCAGCATCAGAGGGACAGGTCACACTGAAGCTTTCTTT. As protein: CATSIRGTGHTEAFF.

This chain joins TRBV4-2 and TRBJ2-1; 10 positions match TRBD2. V gave up 1 base and J gave up 0 bases; unmatched junction bases: 3. This CDR3 spans 17 amino acids. Looked up from germline, CDR1 is LGHNA and CDR2 is YNFKEQ. The CDR3 sequence: CASSQGTSGGSYNEQFF. The CDR3 bases are TGTGCCAGCAGCCAAGGGACTAGCGGAGGCTCCTACAATGAGCAGTTCTTC.

The genes are TRBV7-2 and TRBJ1-1, with D possibly being TRBD1 (6 bases). The CDR3 extends over 15 amino acids. The V and J ends lost 4 bases and 4 bases respectively, with 16 bases between them. CDR1 is SGHTA and CDR2 is FQGNSA in the germline V gene. In DNA form, the CDR3 reads TGTGCCAGCAGCTATTGGGGGCAGGCGAGCACTGAAGCTTTCTTT. Protein product: CASSYWGQASTEAFF. The full variable domain, in which reference TRBV7-2 and TRBJ1-1 provide the parts outside the CDR3, is GAGVSQSPSNKVTEKGKDVELRCDPISGHTALYWYRQSLGQGLEFLIYFQGNSAPDKSGLPSDRFSAERTGGSVSTLTIQRTQQEDSAVYLCASSYWGQASTEAFFGQGTRLTVV.

This chain uses TRBV5-1 with TRBJ1-3; D perhaps matches TRBD1 (6 bases). The CDR3 is made up of 14 amino acids. V lost 0 bases and J 4 bases, leaving 8 bases between the germline ends. In germline, CDR1 is SGHRS, CDR2 YFSETQ. For the CDR3, the DNA is TGCGCCAGCAGCTTGGTACAGGGAGGAAACACCATATATTTT. The encoded protein is CASSLVQGGNTIYF.

This clone was counted once. The J gene is TRBJ1-5, the V gene TRBV6-2 or TRBV6-3; TRBD1 is a possible D gene (6 bases). CDR1 and CDR2 (germline): MNHEY, SVGEGT. The CDR3 spans 14 residues. Trimming cost V 5 bases and J 4 bases, with 12 bases left between them. The CDR3 spells CASSKGHGNQPQHF. As DNA, the CDR3 is TGTGCCAGCAGTAAGGGACACGGTAATCAGCCCCAGCATTTT.

The chain uses TRBV6-1 and TRBJ2-3; no clear D. CDR1 and CDR2 from the germline V gene are MNHNS and SASEGT. The CDR3 sequence is 13 residues long. Trimming shortened V by 2 bases and J by 5 bases, and 8 bases separated the two germline ends. CDR3 amino acids: CASSEYSKDTQYF. For the CDR3, the DNA is TGTGCCAGCAGTGAATACTCGAAAGATACGCAGTATTTT.